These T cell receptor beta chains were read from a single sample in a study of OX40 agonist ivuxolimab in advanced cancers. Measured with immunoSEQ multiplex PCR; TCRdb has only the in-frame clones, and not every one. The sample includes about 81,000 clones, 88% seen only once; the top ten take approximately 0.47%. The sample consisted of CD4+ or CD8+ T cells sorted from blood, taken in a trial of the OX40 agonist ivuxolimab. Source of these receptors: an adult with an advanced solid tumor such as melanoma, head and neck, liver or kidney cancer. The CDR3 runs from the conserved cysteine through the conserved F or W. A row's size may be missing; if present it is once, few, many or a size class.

cdr3_aa: CASSLTPGQGNSPLHF
clone_size: .
v_call: TRBV7-3
j_call: TRBJ1-6

cdr3_aa: CASSPPGEREKLFF
clone_size: .
v_call: TRBV18
j_call: TRBJ1-4

cdr3_aa: CARSHPDSISSYEQYF
clone_size: .
v_call: TRBV5-3
j_call: TRBJ2-7

cdr3_aa: CASSLSGGTETQYF
clone_size: .
v_call: TRBV11-2
j_call: TRBJ2-5

cdr3_aa: CATSRGPTYNEQFF
clone_size: .
v_call: TRBV6-5
j_call: TRBJ2-1

cdr3_aa: CASSQQAYNEQFF
clone_size: .
v_call: TRBV7-2
j_call: TRBJ2-1

cdr3_aa: CASSLSTSRGGTDTQYF
clone_size: .
v_call: TRBV18
j_call: TRBJ2-3

cdr3_aa: CSARDNTEAFF
clone_size: .
v_call: TRBV20-1
j_call: TRBJ1-1

cdr3_aa: CASSLRGGQVWNTEAFF
clone_size: .
v_call: TRBV5-4
j_call: TRBJ1-1

cdr3_aa: CASSPGQNNQPQHF
clone_size: .
v_call: TRBV7-2
j_call: TRBJ1-5

cdr3_aa: CASSKTGQNQPQHF
clone_size: few
v_call: TRBV19
j_call: TRBJ1-5

cdr3_aa: CASSSTGGEGGYTF
clone_size: .
v_call: TRBV18
j_call: TRBJ1-2

cdr3_aa: CATSRDFGYNEQFF
clone_size: .
v_call: TRBV15
j_call: TRBJ2-1

cdr3_aa: CASSARQNQPQHF
clone_size: .
v_call: TRBV7-2
j_call: TRBJ1-5

cdr3_aa: CASSQLAGGNTGELFF
clone_size: .
v_call: TRBV4-3
j_call: TRBJ2-2

cdr3_aa: CASSLGGTGTYEQYF
clone_size: .
v_call: TRBV11-3
j_call: TRBJ2-7

cdr3_aa: CASSLWQGYDEQYF
clone_size: .
v_call: TRBV5-1
j_call: TRBJ2-7

cdr3_aa: CASSLGGDNLAYGYTF
clone_size: .
v_call: TRBV5-4
j_call: TRBJ1-2

cdr3_aa: CASSQGGTGNTIYF
clone_size: medium-sized
v_call: TRBV4-3
j_call: TRBJ1-3

cdr3_aa: CAAADTAYNEQFF
clone_size: .
v_call: TRBV10-3
j_call: TRBJ2-1

cdr3_aa: CASSNPGAGNTIYF
clone_size: .
v_call: TRBV5-1
j_call: TRBJ1-3

cdr3_aa: CASRTSTSPYEQYF
clone_size: .
v_call: TRBV10-2
j_call: TRBJ2-7

cdr3_aa: CASSLGGGRAEAFF
clone_size: .
v_call: TRBV5-6
j_call: TRBJ1-1

cdr3_aa: CASRDSREDYEQYF
clone_size: few
v_call: TRBV7-3
j_call: TRBJ2-7

cdr3_aa: CASSLGTASSPLHF
clone_size: .
v_call: TRBV5-6
j_call: TRBJ1-6

cdr3_aa: CASSSSDRREEAFF
clone_size: once
v_call: TRBV5-1
j_call: TRBJ1-1

cdr3_aa: CAIRQSMNTEAFF
clone_size: .
v_call: TRBV10-3
j_call: TRBJ1-1

cdr3_aa: CATRAPTPPSGGVQETQYF
clone_size: .
v_call: TRBV15
j_call: TRBJ2-5

cdr3_aa: CASSVDWESYNEQFF
clone_size: .
v_call: TRBV9
j_call: TRBJ2-1

cdr3_aa: CASSEDTSTDTQYF
clone_size: few
v_call: TRBV7-3
j_call: TRBJ2-3

cdr3_aa: CASSSGTESEKLFF
clone_size: many
v_call: TRBV5-4
j_call: TRBJ1-4

cdr3_aa: CASSIDQTGADTQYF
clone_size: .
v_call: TRBV19
j_call: TRBJ2-3

cdr3_aa: CASSDVGGSNQPQHF
clone_size: .
v_call: TRBV2
j_call: TRBJ1-5

cdr3_aa: CASSLGGDTQYF
clone_size: once
v_call: TRBV5-1
j_call: TRBJ2-3

cdr3_aa: CASSPRTGLDSYEQYF
clone_size: .
v_call: TRBV7-8
j_call: TRBJ2-7

cdr3_aa: CASSVVPEETQYF
clone_size: once
v_call: TRBV9
j_call: TRBJ2-5

cdr3_aa: CASTLDGRYEKLFF
clone_size: .
v_call: TRBV2
j_call: TRBJ1-4

cdr3_aa: CASSPRGGEKLFF
clone_size: .
v_call: TRBV5-4
j_call: TRBJ1-4

cdr3_aa: CASSPPGSGGAFF
clone_size: .
v_call: TRBV7-8
j_call: TRBJ1-1

cdr3_aa: CASSLTGMGQPQHF
clone_size: .
v_call: TRBV6-4
j_call: TRBJ1-5

cdr3_aa: CASSPYVNTEAFF
clone_size: .
v_call: TRBV7-3
j_call: TRBJ1-1

cdr3_aa: CASSYSNLGGPQHF
clone_size: .
v_call: TRBV6-5
j_call: TRBJ1-5

cdr3_aa: CASSPSGNTIYF
clone_size: .
v_call: TRBV7-2
j_call: TRBJ1-3

cdr3_aa: CAISESEHQYF
clone_size: .
v_call: TRBV6-5
j_call: TRBJ2-7

cdr3_aa: CASQFSGVSYNEQFF
clone_size: .
v_call: TRBV5-1
j_call: TRBJ2-1

cdr3_aa: CAISQENYEQYF
clone_size: .
v_call: TRBV10-3
j_call: TRBJ2-7

cdr3_aa: CASSLTSGGAQETQYF
clone_size: .
v_call: TRBV19
j_call: TRBJ2-5

cdr3_aa: CASSDGTSGNTIYF
clone_size: .
v_call: TRBV7-3
j_call: TRBJ1-3

cdr3_aa: CASSPKLAGAHEQYF
clone_size: .
v_call: TRBV4-3
j_call: TRBJ2-7

cdr3_aa: CASSNLGSLANYGYTF
clone_size: .
v_call: TRBV19
j_call: TRBJ1-2

cdr3_aa: CASSRNGGGNTIYF
clone_size: .
v_call: TRBV5-1
j_call: TRBJ1-3

cdr3_aa: CASSQDIERGYEQYF
clone_size: .
v_call: TRBV4-1
j_call: TRBJ2-7

cdr3_aa: CASSGAAGSQHF
clone_size: .
v_call: TRBV6-1
j_call: TRBJ1-5

cdr3_aa: CASSLAGGTQYF
clone_size: once
v_call: TRBV7-2
j_call: TRBJ2-5